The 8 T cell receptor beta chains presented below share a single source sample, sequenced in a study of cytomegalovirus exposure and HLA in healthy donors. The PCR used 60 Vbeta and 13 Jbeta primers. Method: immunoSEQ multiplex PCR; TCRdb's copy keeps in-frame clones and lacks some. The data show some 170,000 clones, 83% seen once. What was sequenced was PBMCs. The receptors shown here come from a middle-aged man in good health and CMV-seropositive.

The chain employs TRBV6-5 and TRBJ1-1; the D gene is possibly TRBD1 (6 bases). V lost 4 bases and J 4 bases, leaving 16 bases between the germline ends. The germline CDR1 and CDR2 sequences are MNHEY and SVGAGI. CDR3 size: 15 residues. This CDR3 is CASSSSGGGSTEAFF. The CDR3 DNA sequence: TGTGCCAGCAGTTCCTCGGGGGGCGGGAGCACTGAAGCTTTCTTT.

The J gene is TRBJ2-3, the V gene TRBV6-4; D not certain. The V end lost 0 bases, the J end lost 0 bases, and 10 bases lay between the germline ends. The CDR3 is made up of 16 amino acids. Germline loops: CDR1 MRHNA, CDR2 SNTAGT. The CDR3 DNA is TGTGCCAGCAGTGACTCCCCCGACTTCAGCACAGATACGCAGTATTTT. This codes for CASSDSPDFSTDTQYF.

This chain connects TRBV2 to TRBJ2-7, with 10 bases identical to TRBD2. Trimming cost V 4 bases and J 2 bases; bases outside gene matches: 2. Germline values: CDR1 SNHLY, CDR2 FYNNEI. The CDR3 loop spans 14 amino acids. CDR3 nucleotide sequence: TGTGCCAGCAGTGGGAGCGGGAGGGCCTACGAGCAGTACTTC. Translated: CASSGSGRAYEQYF.

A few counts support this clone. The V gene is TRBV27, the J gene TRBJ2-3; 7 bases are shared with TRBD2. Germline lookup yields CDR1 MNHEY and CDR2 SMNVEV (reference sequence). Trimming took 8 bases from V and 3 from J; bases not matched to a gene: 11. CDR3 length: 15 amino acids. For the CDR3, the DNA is TGTGCCAGCGGGGCCGGGACTACGGATACAGATACGCAGTATTTT. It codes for CASGAGTTDTDTQYF.

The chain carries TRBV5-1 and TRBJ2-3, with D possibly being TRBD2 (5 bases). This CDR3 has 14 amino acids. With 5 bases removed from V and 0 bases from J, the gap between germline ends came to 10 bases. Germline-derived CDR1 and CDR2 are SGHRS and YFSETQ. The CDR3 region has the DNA TGCGCCAGCAGAGGGCCGGGGAGCACAGATACGCAGTATTTT. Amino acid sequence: CASRGPGSTDTQYF.

CDR3 loop: CASSPDRGNSPLHF. The CDR3 coding sequence is TGTGCCAGCAGCCCGGACAGGGGTAATTCACCCCTCCACTTT. The V call is TRBV5-4, the J call TRBJ1-6, with 9 bases identical to TRBD1. Germline loops: CDR1 SGHNT, CDR2 YYREEE (reference sequence). V was clipped by 4 bases and J by 6 bases; unmatched bases: 2. The CDR3 has 14 amino acids. Complete variable domain (other parts from reference TRBV5-4 and TRBJ1-6): ETGVTQSPTHLIKTRGQQVTLRCSSQSGHNTVSWYQQALGQGPQFIFQYYREEENGRGNFPPRFSGLQFPNYSSELNVNALELDDSALYLCASSPDRGNSPLHFGNGTRLTVT.

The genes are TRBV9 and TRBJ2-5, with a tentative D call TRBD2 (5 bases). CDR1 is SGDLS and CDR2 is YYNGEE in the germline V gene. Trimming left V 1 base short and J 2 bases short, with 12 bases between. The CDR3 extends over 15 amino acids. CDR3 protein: CASSVLGERQETQYF. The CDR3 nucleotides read TGTGCCAGCAGCGTATTGGGAGAAAGACAAGAGACCCAGTACTTC.

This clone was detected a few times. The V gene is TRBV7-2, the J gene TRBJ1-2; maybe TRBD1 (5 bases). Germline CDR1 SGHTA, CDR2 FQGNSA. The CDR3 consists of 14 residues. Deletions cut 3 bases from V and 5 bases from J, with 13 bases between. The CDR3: CASSFLGEGYGYTF. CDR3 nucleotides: TGTGCCAGCAGCTTTTTAGGGGAAGGGTATGGCTACACCTTC.